The clone carrying this T cell receptor beta chain has ten or more counts. As yet, its antigen is unknown. Individual cDNA molecules each received unique molecular identifiers attached to them. MiXCR, applied by TCRdb to the 5' RACE reads, yields one record per CDR3 protein. Among just over 95,000 distinct CDR3 sequences listed, 9.5% to 12% were seen once. This sample is part of a study of early T cells in non-severe SARS-CoV-2 infection. Looking at the study overall: Sequenced bulk RNA came from whole blood that was unsorted, and chains were unpaired.

Germline loops: CDR1 LGHDT, CDR2 YNNKEL (reference sequence). CDR3 length: 14 amino acids. Trimming pared 0 bases from V and 3 bases from J, leaving 8 bases between. Findings of the study overall: Private and CD4 specificities were missed by VDJdb matching, which favored anti-spike CD8 responses.

This sequence was found in an adult who was a healthcare worker with PCR-confirmed SARS-CoV-2 infection or an uninfected control (not recorded which). The genes are TRBV3-1 and TRBJ1-1; D uncertain. Sequenced material: whole blood. CDR3 residues: CASSQEPTHTEAFF. CDR3 nucleotides: TGTGCCAGCAGCCAAGAACCAACCCACACTGAAGCTTTCTTT.